The 2 T cell receptor beta chains presented below share a single source sample, sequenced in a study of immune evolution from preneoplasia to lung adenocarcinoma. This table comes from immunoSEQ multiplex PCR, and its TCRdb copy is limited to in-frame clones, with some not included. The sample has about 4,900 clones; roughly four fifths are singletons. The sequenced material came from FFPE minimally invasive lung adenocarcinoma tissue. These TCRs come from a person aged 60 to 80 with lung adenocarcinoma.

The J gene is TRBJ2-1, the V gene TRBV7-9; no clear D. V lost 6 bases and J 7 bases, leaving 7 bases between the germline ends. Germline CDR1 reads SEHNR; CDR2 reads FQNEAQ (reference sequence). This CDR3 is built from 11 residues. The CDR3 bases are TGTGCCAGCAGTGGGTCGAATGAGCAGTTCTTC. Encoded protein: CASSGSNEQFF.

V and J are TRBV28 and TRBJ2-5, with D tentatively TRBD2 (6 bases). Trimming left V 4 bases short and J 5 bases short, with 17 bases between. The CDR3 contains 15 residues. Germline CDR1 MDHEN, CDR2 SYDVKM. The DNA for the CDR3 is TGTGCCAGCAGTTCCTCTAGGGGACTCGGGGAGACCCAGTACTTC. Translated, it gives CASSSSRGLGETQYF. The variable domain in full, with the rest retrieved from reference TRBV28 and TRBJ2-5, is DVKVTQSSRYLVKRTGEKVFLECVQDMDHENMFWYRQDPGLGLRLIYFSYDVKMKEKGDIPEGYSVSREKKERFSLILESASTNQTSMYLCASSSSRGLGETQYFGPGTRLLVL.